The 22 T cell receptor beta chains listed next were all sequenced from one sample in a study of vaccination and CD4 T cells after COVID-19. Treatment indicated: approximately 9-day PBMC culture with coronavirus spike peptide pools or control peptides (ViraFEST assay). Researchers collected the unexposed donor's CD4+ T cells before the COVID-19 pandemic (2011-2018). The antigens of these receptors remain unknown. Sequencing of the DNA from cultured CD4+ T cells was carried out with the Oncomine TCR Beta short-read assay. TCRdb recomputed calls from the PCR reads with MiXCR, one row per CDR3 protein. The table records 7,500 to 8,000 distinct CDR3 sequences, 45% to 65% of them present only once. Sample: CD4+ T cells from blood, cultured in vitro. Source of these receptors: a human donor in good health.

This clonotype was detected only once. The V call is TRBV20-1, the J call TRBJ1-3, with TRBD1 identical over 10 bases. J lost 11 bases, V lost 6 bases, and 10 bases had no gene match. The CDR3 loop spans 13 amino acids. Germline-derived CDR1 and CDR2 are DFQATT and SNEGSKA (reference sequence). CDR3 in amino acids: CSASRDRGNAIYF. The CDR3 DNA follows: TGCAGTGCCTCCCGGGACAGGGGTAATGCCATATATTTT.

The rearrangement uses TRBV11-2 and TRBJ2-5; TRBD1 matches 8 bases. Germline assignment: CDR1 SGHAT and CDR2 FQNNGV. The CDR3 is 15 amino acids. V lost 5 bases, J lost 2 bases, and 7 bases stayed unmatched. DNA of the CDR3: TGTGCCAGCAGCCCAGGACAGGGCCATCAAGAGACCCAGTACTTC. It translates to CASSPGQGHQETQYF.

The gene calls are TRBV19 and TRBJ2-1; D is possibly TRBD1 (6 bases). CDR3 length: 12 residues. V was pared by 9 bases and J by 8 bases, with 14 bases between. Germline CDR1 and CDR2: LNHDA and SQIVND (reference sequence). CDR3 in amino acids: CASINRVHEQFF. The DNA of the CDR3 is TGTGCCAGCATAAACAGGGTCCATGAGCAGTTCTTC.

The V call is TRBV2, the J call TRBJ1-2; no reliable D call. The CDR3 is 8 amino acids. Per germline, CDR1 SNHLY and CDR2 FYNNEI. The germline V and J ends were trimmed by 11 bases and 8 bases, with 6 bases remaining between them. This chain's CDR3 is CAVGGYTF. CDR3 DNA sequence: TGTGCCGTAGGCGGCTACACCTTC.

The rearrangement links TRBV6-1 to TRBJ2-4; either TRBD1 or TRBD2 may fit D (6 bases each). The germline V gene has CDR1 MNHNS and CDR2 SASEGT. CDR3 length equals 17 residues. V lost 7 bases to trimming and J lost 0 bases, with 19 bases between them. CDR3 in amino acids: CASKGRVGGGAKNIQYF. In nucleotides, the CDR3 is TGTGCCAGCAAGGGAAGGGTAGGAGGGGGAGCCAAAAACATTCAGTACTTC.

The V call is TRBV7-2, the J call TRBJ2-2, with 7 bases aligning to TRBD2. V shed 5 bases and J 1 base; nucleotides not matched to a gene: 13. CDR3 length equals 18 residues. Germline V gene lookup returns CDR1 SGHTA and CDR2 FQGNSA. The CDR3 region is CASSRIVRKRGNTGELFF. As DNA, the CDR3 is TGTGCCAGCAGCCGCATCGTTCGGAAGCGGGGGAACACCGGGGAGCTGTTTTTT. Filled out from reference TRBV7-2 and TRBJ2-2, the complete variable domain reads GAGVSQSPSNKVTEKGKDVELRCDPISGHTALYWYRQSLGQGLEFLIYFQGNSAPDKSGLPSDRFSAERTGGSVSTLTIQRTQQEDSAVYLCASSRIVRKRGNTGELFFGEGSRLTVL.

This clonotype was detected only a few times. The J gene is TRBJ2-7, the V gene TRBV7-9, with 7 bases matching TRBD1. CDR3 length equals 15 residues. The trim removed 2 bases at V and 6 bases at J, leaving 10 bases unmatched. CDR1 and CDR2 (germline): SEHNR, FQNEAQ (reference sequence). The CDR3 DNA reads as TGTGCCAGCAGCTTAAATAATCAGGGGGTCGGCGAGCAGTACTTC. Its translation: CASSLNNQGVGEQYF.

This clonotype was counted between two and nine times. The chain combines TRBV2 with TRBJ2-5; 9 bases agree with TRBD2. This CDR3 spans 16 amino acids. Per the germline V gene, CDR1 is SNHLY and CDR2 is FYNNEI. V was pared by 1 base and J by 4 bases, with 7 bases of the junction left unmatched. CDR3 bases: TGTGCCAGCAGTGAAGAGGGCGGGGGGGCCCGAGAGACCCAGTACTTC. Translating gives CASSEEGGGARETQYF.

CDR3 loop: CASSGRLAGLTDTQYF. The CDR3 nucleotides read TGTGCCAGCAGCGGCCGACTAGCGGGGCTCACAGATACGCAGTATTTT. The rearrangement links TRBV6-1 to TRBJ2-3; 11 bases match TRBD2. CDR3 length equals 16 residues. Germline values: CDR1 MNHNS, CDR2 SASEGT. Unmatched junction bases numbered 7, after V lost 6 bases and J lost 2 bases.

The chain couples TRBV7-9 to TRBJ2-3, with a possible D match to TRBD2 (5 bases). The V end was cut by 5 bases, the J end by 5 bases, with 14 bases between. CDR1 and CDR2 (germline): SEHNR, FQNEAQ (reference sequence). The CDR3 has 14 residues. The CDR3 region has the DNA TGTGCCAGCAGCGCCCGACCTGAGGGAGATACGCAGTATTTT. Its translation: CASSARPEGDTQYF.

Details on this clonotype: The junction does not match germline at one end; this may be a read error. The rearrangement links TRBV6-1 to TRBJ2-7, with D possibly TRBD2 on 5 matching bases. There are 15 residues in the CDR3. Per the germline V gene, CDR1 is MNHNS and CDR2 is SASEGT. The CDR3 DNA is TGTGCCATCAGTGCGGGTGTCAGGCGCTCCTACGAGCAGTACTTC. It translates to CAISAGVRRSYEQYF.

This sequence joins TRBV6-1 and TRBJ1-4, with TRBD1 as a possible D gene (5 bases). Germline V gene sequence: CDR1 MNHNS, CDR2 SASEGT. The CDR3 has 14 amino acids. The V gene lost 6 bases and the J gene lost 8 bases, with 16 bases spanning the gap. The CDR3 DNA sequence: TGTGCCAGCAGCACGATGGGGCCTAGGGAAAAACTGTTTTTT. This codes for CASSTMGPREKLFF.

The J gene is TRBJ2-1, the V gene TRBV28; 11 bases map to TRBD2. J was trimmed by 3 bases and V by 7 bases; bases with no gene match: 5. CDR1 is MDHEN and CDR2 is SYDVKM in the germline V gene. CDR3 length: 15 residues. The CDR3 DNA is TGTGCCAGCACCATGGGACTAGCGGACTACAATGAGCAGTTCTTC. Translating it yields CASTMGLADYNEQFF. Full variable domain (missing parts from reference TRBV28 and TRBJ2-1): DVKVTQSSRYLVKRTGEKVFLECVQDMDHENMFWYRQDPGLGLRLIYFSYDVKMKEKGDIPEGYSVSREKKERFSLILESASTNQTSMYLCASTMGLADYNEQFFGPGTRLTVL.

This clonotype is judged medium-sized. The rearrangement joins TRBV6-1 to TRBJ1-5; 12 bases are shared with TRBD1. Germline V lookup: CDR1 MNHNS, CDR2 SASEGT. Trimming took 4 bases from V and 5 from J; bases not matched to a gene: 6. The CDR3 loop spans 16 amino acids. The CDR3 DNA reads TGTGCCAGCAGTGCCCGGGACAGGGGGCGAGATCAGCCCCAGCATTTT. Its protein is CASSARDRGRDQPQHF.

This sequence joins TRBV24-1 and TRBJ2-2, with D maybe TRBD2 (6 bases). Germline-derived CDR1 and CDR2 are KGHDR and SFDVKD. This CDR3 spans 18 amino acids. V lost 1 base, J lost 1 base, and 15 bases lay in between. Here the CDR3 reads CATSDFGTRGGNTGELFF. Here the CDR3 DNA reads TGTGCCACCAGTGATTTCGGGACTCGGGGCGGGAACACCGGGGAGCTGTTTTTT.

This chain uses TRBV7-2 with TRBJ2-3; D is unclear. The V gene lost 3 bases and the J gene lost 4 bases, with 8 bases spanning the gap. The CDR3 covers 13 residues. Germline V gives CDR1 SGHTA, CDR2 FQGNSA. The chain's CDR3 is CASSLYVPDTQYF. CDR3 nucleotides: TGTGCCAGCAGCTTGTACGTCCCAGATACGCAGTATTTT.

This clonotype appeared once. The conserved closing phenylalanine or tryptophan is absent in this CDR3, likely reflecting a read error. CDR3 DNA sequence: TGTGCCAGCAGCTCTTATAGCATGAACACTGAAGCTTTCTCT. Protein: CASSSYSMNTEAFS. The chain carries TRBV5-4 and TRBJ1-1; D gene unclear. The CDR3 is 14 residues long. The V end was cut by 3 bases, the J end by 0 bases, with 9 bases between. The germline CDR1 and CDR2 sequences are SGHNT and YYREEE (reference sequence).

The chain has TRBV6-5 and TRBJ2-1; D is unclear. This CDR3 region has 15 residues. Germline CDR1 and CDR2: MNHEY and SVGAGI. Between the trimmed V and J ends, which lost 2 bases and 6 bases, there was a span of 14 bases. The CDR3 nucleotides are TGTGCCAGCAGTTACGACCAGGTCCTTAGCAATGAGCAGTTCTTC. Translating it yields CASSYDQVLSNEQFF.

V and J are TRBV27 and TRBJ1-2, with unresolved D. Germline loops: CDR1 MNHEY, CDR2 SMNVEV (reference sequence). The CDR3 is 15 amino acids. V was cut by 5 bases and J by 0 bases, with 13 bases left in between. CDR3 sequence reads: CASSASREPNYGYTF. Here the CDR3 DNA reads TGTGCCAGCAGTGCGTCCCGGGAGCCTAACTATGGCTACACCTTC.

V and J are TRBV6-1 and TRBJ1-5, with D unresolved. The CDR3 runs 14 residues. Looked up from germline, CDR1 is MNHNS and CDR2 is SASEGT. V was trimmed by 0 bases and J by 6 bases, leaving 9 bases between them. CDR3 coding DNA: TGTGCCAGCAGTGAAGCGGAGGGCACTCAGCCCCAGCATTTT. It yields the protein CASSEAEGTQPQHF.

The V gene is TRBV9, the J gene TRBJ2-5; possible D gene TRBD2, 7 bases. Germline V gives CDR1 SGDLS, CDR2 YYNGEE. CDR3 length equals 16 residues. Trimming cost V 3 bases and J 0 bases, with 15 bases left between them. Written as DNA, the CDR3 is TGTGCCAGCAGCGGGACAGCGGGGTCGTACCAAGAGACCCAGTACTTC. This translates into CASSGTAGSYQETQYF.

This clonotype was detected only a few times. This chain uses TRBV19 with TRBJ1-1; TRBD1 matches at 8 bases. Germline V gene data show CDR1 as LNHDA and CDR2 as SQIVND (reference sequence). CDR3 length: 16 residues. V lost 4 bases, J lost 1 base, and 8 bases stayed unmatched. CDR3 region: CASSTKSGTGNTEAFF. The CDR3 coding sequence is TGTGCCAGTAGTACAAAATCCGGGACAGGGAACACTGAAGCTTTCTTT.